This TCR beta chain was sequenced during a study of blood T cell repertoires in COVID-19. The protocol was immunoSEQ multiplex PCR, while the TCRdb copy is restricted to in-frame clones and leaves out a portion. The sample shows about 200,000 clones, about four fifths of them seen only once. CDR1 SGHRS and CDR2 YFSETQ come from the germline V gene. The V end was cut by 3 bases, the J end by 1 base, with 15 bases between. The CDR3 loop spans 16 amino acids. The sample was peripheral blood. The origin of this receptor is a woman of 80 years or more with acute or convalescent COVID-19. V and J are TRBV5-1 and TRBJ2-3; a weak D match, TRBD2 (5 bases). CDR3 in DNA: TGCGCCAGCAGCTCACTCGGGGTCGGGGGCACAGATACGCAGTATTTT. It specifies CASSSLGVGGTDTQYF.